This paragraph covers one T cell receptor (beta chain) sequence. Sequencing was performed with immunoSEQ multiplex PCR; in TCRdb, only in-frame clones are kept and a portion is missing. The data contain over 90,000 clones, 81% of them singletons. This specimen comes from a study of blood T cell repertoires in COVID-19. CDR1 and CDR2 from the germline V gene are SGHTS and YDEGEE. The CDR3 contains 14 residues. The V and J ends lost 2 bases and 12 bases, in that order; junction bases with no gene match: 10. The chain uses TRBV5-8 and TRBJ2-1; 8 bases match TRBD1. The sequence was collected from a man older than 75 with active or convalescent COVID-19. Sequenced material: peripheral blood. CDR3 amino acids: CASSFDRGQGGQFF. CDR3 DNA sequence: TGTGCCAGCAGCTTCGACAGGGGACAAGGGGGGCAGTTCTTC.